The 15 T cell receptor beta chains below all came from one sample that was sequenced in a study of CD8+CD57+ T cells in acquired aplastic anemia. The template for TCR beta VDJ and CDR3 sequence profiling was genomic DNA. MiXCR, run by TCRdb on the reads, gives a single entry per CDR3 protein. The sample shows 200,000 or so distinct CDR3 sequences, around three fifths of them seen only once. Sequenced: sorted CD4+, CD8+, or CD8+CD57+ T cells (not recorded which) from PBMCs. These receptors came from a human donor with severe aplastic anemia or a healthy control (not recorded which).

This clonotype was seen ten or more times. This chain joins TRBV7-8 and TRBJ2-7, with D perhaps being TRBD1 or TRBD2 (5 bases each). This CDR3 has 14 amino acids. V was trimmed by 5 bases and J by 3 bases, leaving 14 bases between them. CDR1 and CDR2 (germline): SGHVS, FQNEAQ. CDR3 bases: TGTGCCAGCAGCCCCTATGGGGCGGGCTACGAGCAGTACTTC. It codes for CASSPYGAGYEQYF.

V and J are TRBV10-2 and TRBJ1-5, with D possibly matching TRBD1 (6 bases). The CDR3 is 15 amino acids. The germline V gene has CDR1 WSHSY and CDR2 SAAADI. V lost 6 bases to trimming and J lost 6 bases, with 18 bases between them. The CDR3 spells CASSETGTPFQPQHF. As DNA, the CDR3 is TGCGCCAGCAGCGAGACGGGGACACCTTTTCAGCCCCAGCATTTT.

About this clonotype itself: At one end, the junction sequence differs from germline, possibly due to a read error. This chain joins TRBV7-2 and TRBJ1-5; D is unclear. CDR3 size: 14 residues. Germline loops: CDR1 SGHTA, CDR2 FQGNSA. The CDR3 DNA sequence: TGTGCCAGCAGCTTAGGAACCGATCTTCAGTCCCAGCATTTT. It yields the protein CASSLGTDLQSQHF.

This chain joins TRBV5-1 and TRBJ2-7; 8 nucleotides match TRBD1. The CDR3 is 14 residues long. With 3 bases clipped from V and 3 bases from J, the junction kept 5 bases outside the gene matches. Looked up from germline, CDR1 is SGHRS and CDR2 is YFSETQ. CDR3 sequence: CASSSLGQVYEQYF. The CDR3 bases are TGCGCCAGCAGCTCACTGGGACAGGTCTACGAGCAGTACTTC.

Remarks on this clonotype: It is likely a read error, because the conserved phenylalanine at the end of the CDR3 is missing. The V and J genes are TRBV19 and TRBJ2-3; 8 bases fit TRBD1. The CDR3 totals 14 residues. Germline lookup yields CDR1 LNHDA and CDR2 SQIVND (reference sequence). The J segment lost 1 base and the V segment lost 3 bases, leaving 0 bases of the junction unmatched. The CDR3 DNA reads TGTGCCAGTAGTATGACAGGGGGCACAGATACGCAGTATCTT. This codes for CASSMTGGTDTQYL.

This rearrangement joins TRBV7-2 to TRBJ1-4; D not certain. V was trimmed by 1 base and J by 4 bases, leaving 13 bases between them. The CDR3 has 16 residues. CDR1 and CDR2 (germline): SGHTA, FQGNSA. The CDR3 DNA sequence: TGTGCCAGCAGCTTAGTTCTTCTCTCGGGTAATGAAAAACTGTTTTTT. Its protein is CASSLVLLSGNEKLFF.

V usage is TRBV7-9 and J usage is TRBJ2-3; no clear D. Germline CDR1 is SEHNR and CDR2 is FQNEAQ (reference sequence). V lost 3 bases and J 4 bases, leaving 8 bases between the germline ends. This CDR3 comprises 13 residues. The CDR3 sequence: CASSLAAADTQYF. In nucleotides, the CDR3 is TGTGCCAGCAGCTTGGCAGCTGCAGATACGCAGTATTTT. Looking up the rest from reference TRBV7-9 and TRBJ2-3 gives the full variable domain: DTGVSQNPRHKITKRGQNVTFRCDPISEHNRLYWYRQTLGQGPEFLTYFQNEAQLEKSRLLSDRFSAERPKGSFSTLEIQRTEQGDSAMYLCASSLAAADTQYFGPGTRLTVL.

V usage is TRBV19 and J usage is TRBJ1-5, with a possible D match to TRBD1 (5 bases). CDR1 LNHDA and CDR2 SQIVND come from the germline V gene (reference sequence). The CDR3 contains 16 residues. The ends were cut back, 6 bases at V and 1 base at J, with 16 bases in the middle. CDR3 loop: CASSHGAGPSNQPQHF. CDR3 bases: TGTGCCAGTAGCCATGGGGCAGGGCCAAGCAATCAGCCCCAGCATTTT.

This rearrangement joins TRBV27 to TRBJ1-1, with 7 bases lining up with TRBD1. Germline V gives CDR1 MNHEY, CDR2 SMNVEV (reference sequence). The CDR3 is made up of 14 amino acids. Losses at the gene ends were 6 bases for V and 4 bases for J; bases not matched to a gene: 8. CDR3 DNA sequence: TGTGCCAGCAGCCCCCAGACAGGGTCCACTGAAGCTTTCTTT. Translated, it gives CASSPQTGSTEAFF.

This chain joins TRBV29-1 and TRBJ2-1; D remains ambiguous. With 2 bases removed from V and 3 bases from J, the gap between germline ends came to 8 bases. This CDR3 region has 13 residues. The germline CDR1 and CDR2 sequences are SQVTM and ANQGSEA. The DNA of the CDR3 is TGCAGCGTTGAATTGACCAACTACAATGAGCAGTTCTTC. As protein: CSVELTNYNEQFF.

The rearrangement joins TRBV19 to TRBJ2-5; D gene ambiguous. The CDR3 consists of 13 residues. CDR1 LNHDA and CDR2 SQIVND come from the germline V gene (reference sequence). V was clipped by 3 bases and J by 0 bases, with 5 bases between them. This CDR3 is CASSMRNQETQYF. CDR3 coding DNA: TGTGCCAGTAGTATGAGAAACCAAGAGACCCAGTACTTC.

This chain joins TRBV5-1 and TRBJ2-7; 10 nucleotides match TRBD1. This CDR3 region has 14 residues. Losses at the gene ends were 6 bases for V and 2 bases for J; bases not matched to a gene: 5. From germline, CDR1 is SGHRS and CDR2 YFSETQ. The CDR3 reads CASTRDRGTYEQYF. The CDR3, as DNA: TGCGCCAGCACCCGGGACAGGGGCACCTACGAGCAGTACTTC.

This sequence joins TRBV7-6 and TRBJ1-1; unclear D gene. CDR3 length: 14 residues. CDR1 is SGHVS and CDR2 is FNYEAQ in the germline V gene. With 1 base removed from V and 3 bases from J, the gap between germline ends came to 9 bases. The chain's CDR3 is CASSLGLMDTEAFF. Written as DNA, the CDR3 is TGTGCCAGCAGCTTAGGGCTTATGGACACTGAAGCTTTCTTT.

Many counts were recorded for this clonotype. CDR3 in amino acids: CASLGESSYEQYF. The CDR3 DNA sequence: TGTGCCTCCCTAGGGGAGAGCTCCTACGAGCAGTACTTC. The chain employs TRBV5-8 and TRBJ2-7; either TRBD1 or TRBD2 may fit D (5 bases each). The CDR3 length is 13 residues. Trimming removed 10 bases from V and 0 bases from J, with 14 bases in between. The germline gives CDR1 SGHTS, CDR2 YDEGEE. Filled out from reference TRBV5-8 and TRBJ2-7, the complete variable domain reads EAGVTQSPTHLIKTRGQQATLRCSPISGHTSVYWYQQALGLGLQFLLWYDEGEERNRGNFPPRFSGRQFPNYSSELNVNALELEDSALYLCASLGESSYEQYFGPGTRLTVT.

The rearrangement uses TRBV10-2 and TRBJ1-5, with 7 bases aligning to TRBD1. This CDR3 is 14 amino acids long. The V and J ends lost 6 bases and 6 bases, in that order; junction bases with no gene match: 8. The germline V gene has CDR1 WSHSY and CDR2 SAAADI. CDR3 region: CASRLQGRGQPQHF. For the CDR3, the DNA is TGCGCCAGCAGGCTACAGGGGAGGGGTCAGCCCCAGCATTTT.